This T cell receptor (beta chain) originates from a study of blood T cell repertoires in COVID-19. On the study more broadly: Donors in the United States, Italy and Spain gave samples during acute or convalescent COVID-19.

Original data processing: How many nucleated cells were present was estimated from reference gene primer amplification. Profiled with immunoSEQ multiplex PCR; TCRdb holds only in-frame clones, not every one. That table is the source of V, J and clone size, and D and trimming were worked out from the DNA. The table has 250,000 to 300,000 clones, 85% to 90% seen once. The participants were between roughly 18 and 90 years old and came from some 25 US areas. People in the exposed group encountered a COVID-19 case within 2 weeks before entering the study. J was trimmed by 1 base and V by 5 bases; bases with no gene match: 13. This CDR3 has 17 residues. Germline V lookup: CDR1 MDHEN, CDR2 SYDVKM.

Sequenced material: PBMCs or T cells enriched from blood (not recorded which). The clonotype comes from a woman in her forties or fifties who had been exposed to COVID-19. This chain connects TRBV28 to TRBJ1-1, with 7 bases identical to TRBD1. Here the CDR3 DNA reads TGTGCCAGCAGTCCCGCCACAGGGGCCAATTGGAACACTGAAGCTTTCTTT. This codes for CASSPATGANWNTEAFF.